This T cell receptor (beta chain) appears in the sequencing data of a study of blood T cell repertoires in COVID-19. Looking at the study overall: The United States, Italy and Spain were the sources of the acute and convalescent COVID-19 samples. In each case, the material was cDNA or gDNA derived from T cells, B-cell-depleted T cells, or PBMCs.

Per the authors' pipeline: From reference gene primer amplification, estimates of nucleated cell counts were derived. Clones were sequenced by immunoSEQ multiplex PCR, and TCRdb holds only the in-frame ones, with some missing. V and J calls and clone size follow that table, whereas D and trimming were derived from the DNA. The repertoire holds about 200,000 clones, about 88% seen once, with 6.2% in the top ten. CDR3 length: 15 amino acids. The J segment lost 5 bases and the V segment lost 3 bases, leaving 4 bases of the junction unmatched. The germline CDR1 and CDR2 sequences are SGHRS and YFSETQ. Specimen: peripheral blood. The rearrangement uses TRBV5-1 and TRBJ2-1; 11 bases match TRBD1. This TCR derives from a woman aged 40 to 55 who had recovered from COVID-19. In DNA form, the CDR3 reads TGCGCCAGCAGCTACGGACAGGGGGCAGACAATGAGCAGTTCTTC. Protein sequence: CASSYGQGADNEQFF.